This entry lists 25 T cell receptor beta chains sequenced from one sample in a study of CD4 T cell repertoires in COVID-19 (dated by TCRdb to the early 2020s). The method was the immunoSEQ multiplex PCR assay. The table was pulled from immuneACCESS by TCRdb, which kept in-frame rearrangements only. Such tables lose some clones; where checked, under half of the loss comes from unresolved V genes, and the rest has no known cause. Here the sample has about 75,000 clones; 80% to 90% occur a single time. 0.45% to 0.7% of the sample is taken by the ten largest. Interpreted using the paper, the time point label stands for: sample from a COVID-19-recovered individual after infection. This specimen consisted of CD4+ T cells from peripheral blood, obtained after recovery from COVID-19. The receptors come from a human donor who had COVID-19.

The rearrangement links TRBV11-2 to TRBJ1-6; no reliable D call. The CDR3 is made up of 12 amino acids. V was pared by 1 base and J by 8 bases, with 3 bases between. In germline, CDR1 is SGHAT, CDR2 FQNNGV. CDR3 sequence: CASSLGDSPLHF. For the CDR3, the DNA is TGTGCCAGCAGCTTAGGGGATTCACCCCTCCACTTT.

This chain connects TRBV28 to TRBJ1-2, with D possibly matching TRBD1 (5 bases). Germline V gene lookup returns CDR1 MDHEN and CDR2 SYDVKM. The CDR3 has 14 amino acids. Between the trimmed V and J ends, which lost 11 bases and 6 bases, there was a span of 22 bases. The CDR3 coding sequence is TGTGCCGCCCGGCGGGGCCCCCAAGAGAATGGCTACACCTTC. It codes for CAARRGPQENGYTF.

The CDR3 DNA reads TGTGCCAGCAGTGATCCGGGGACGGAGACCCAGTACTTC. Protein sequence: CASSDPGTETQYF. The rearrangement joins TRBV2 to TRBJ2-5; perhaps D is TRBD1 or TRBD2 (5 bases each). Germline lookup yields CDR1 SNHLY and CDR2 FYNNEI. The CDR3 has 13 residues. V was cut by 3 bases and J by 5 bases, with 10 bases left in between.

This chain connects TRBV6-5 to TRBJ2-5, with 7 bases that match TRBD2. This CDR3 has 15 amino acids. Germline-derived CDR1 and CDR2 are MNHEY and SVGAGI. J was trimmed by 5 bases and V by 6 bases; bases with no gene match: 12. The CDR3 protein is CASRLQREVPETQYF. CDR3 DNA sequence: TGTGCCAGCAGACTACAGCGGGAAGTCCCCGAGACCCAGTACTTC.

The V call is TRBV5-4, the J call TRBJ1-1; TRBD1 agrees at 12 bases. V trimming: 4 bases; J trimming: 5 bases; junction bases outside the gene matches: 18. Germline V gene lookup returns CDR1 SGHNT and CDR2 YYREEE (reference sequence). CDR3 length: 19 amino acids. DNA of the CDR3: TGTGCCAGCAGCCCAGGGACAGGGGGCGCGTTAGTGGGGCGGACTGAAGCTTTCTTT. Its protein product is CASSPGTGGALVGRTEAFF.

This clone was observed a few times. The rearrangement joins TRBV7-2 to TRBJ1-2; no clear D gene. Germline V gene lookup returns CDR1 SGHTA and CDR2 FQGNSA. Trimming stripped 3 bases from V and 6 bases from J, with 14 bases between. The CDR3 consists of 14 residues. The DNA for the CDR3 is TGTGCCAGCAGCTTCAACTCGGGTTACAATGGCTACACCTTC. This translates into CASSFNSGYNGYTF.

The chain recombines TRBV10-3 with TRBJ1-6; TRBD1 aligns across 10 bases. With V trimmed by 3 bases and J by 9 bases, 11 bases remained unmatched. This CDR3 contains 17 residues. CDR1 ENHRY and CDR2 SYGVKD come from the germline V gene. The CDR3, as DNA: TGTGCCATCAGTGACCCCTCGGGGGGGACAGGGGTTTCACCCCTCCACTTT. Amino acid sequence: CAISDPSGGTGVSPLHF.

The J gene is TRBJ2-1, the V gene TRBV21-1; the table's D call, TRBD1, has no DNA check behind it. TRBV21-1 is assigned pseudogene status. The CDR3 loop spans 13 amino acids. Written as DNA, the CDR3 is TGTGCCAGCAGCAAACGACAAATGTATGAGCAGTTCTTC. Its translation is CASSKRQMYEQFF.

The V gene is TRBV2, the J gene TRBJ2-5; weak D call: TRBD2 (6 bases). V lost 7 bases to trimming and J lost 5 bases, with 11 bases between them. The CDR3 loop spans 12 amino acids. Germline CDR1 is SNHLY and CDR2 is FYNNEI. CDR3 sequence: CASKTSRETQYF. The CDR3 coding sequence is TGTGCCAGCAAAACTAGCAGGGAGACCCAGTACTTC.

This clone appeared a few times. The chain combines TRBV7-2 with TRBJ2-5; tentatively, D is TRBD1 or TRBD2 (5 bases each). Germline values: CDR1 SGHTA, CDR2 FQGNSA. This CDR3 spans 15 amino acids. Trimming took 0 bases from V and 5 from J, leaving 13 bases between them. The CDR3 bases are TGTGCCAGCAGCTTAGCTACCGGGGCTTTGGAGACCCAGTACTTC. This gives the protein CASSLATGALETQYF.

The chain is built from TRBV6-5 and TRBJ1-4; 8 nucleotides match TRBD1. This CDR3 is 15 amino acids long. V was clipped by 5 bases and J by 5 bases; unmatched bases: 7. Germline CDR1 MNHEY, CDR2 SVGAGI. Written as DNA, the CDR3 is TGTGCCAGCAGTAGACAGACAGGGGTCAATGAAAAACTGTTTTTT. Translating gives CASSRQTGVNEKLFF.

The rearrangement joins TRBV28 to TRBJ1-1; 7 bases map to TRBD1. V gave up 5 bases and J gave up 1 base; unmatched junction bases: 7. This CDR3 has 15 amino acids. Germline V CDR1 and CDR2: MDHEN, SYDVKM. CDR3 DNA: TGTGCCAGCAGTCCGCACAGGGGAGAGAACACTGAAGCTTTCTTT. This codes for CASSPHRGENTEAFF.

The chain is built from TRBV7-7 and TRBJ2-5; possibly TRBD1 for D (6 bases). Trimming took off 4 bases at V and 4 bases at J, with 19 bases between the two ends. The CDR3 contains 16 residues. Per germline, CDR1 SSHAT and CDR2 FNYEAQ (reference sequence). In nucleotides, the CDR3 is TGTGCCAGCAGCTCGCTGGGGGCTACCTCAAGAGAGACCCAGTACTTC. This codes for CASSSLGATSRETQYF. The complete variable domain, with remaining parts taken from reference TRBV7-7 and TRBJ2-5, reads GAGVSQSPRYKVTKRGQDVTLRCDPISSHATLYWYQQALGQGPEFLTYFNYEAQPDKSGLPSDRFSAERPEGSISTLTIQRTEQRDSAMYRCASSSLGATSRETQYFGPGTRLLVL.

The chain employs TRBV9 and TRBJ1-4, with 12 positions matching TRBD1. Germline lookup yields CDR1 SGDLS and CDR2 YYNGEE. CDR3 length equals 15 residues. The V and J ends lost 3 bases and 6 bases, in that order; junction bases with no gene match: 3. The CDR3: CASSAGTGGDEKLFF. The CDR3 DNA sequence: TGTGCCAGCAGCGCGGGGACAGGGGGCGATGAAAAACTGTTTTTT.

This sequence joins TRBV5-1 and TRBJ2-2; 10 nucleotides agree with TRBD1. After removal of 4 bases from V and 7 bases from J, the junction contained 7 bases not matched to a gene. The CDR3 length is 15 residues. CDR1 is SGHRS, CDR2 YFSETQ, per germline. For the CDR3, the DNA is TGCGCCAGCAGCCCGGACAGGGGGAATGGCGGGGAGCTGTTTTTT. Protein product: CASSPDRGNGGELFF.

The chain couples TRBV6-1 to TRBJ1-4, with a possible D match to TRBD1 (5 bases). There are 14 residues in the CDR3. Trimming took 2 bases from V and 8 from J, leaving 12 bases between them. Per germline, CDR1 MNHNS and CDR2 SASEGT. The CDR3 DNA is TGTGCCAGCAGTGAAATAAGGGGCGAAGAAAAACTGTTTTTT. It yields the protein CASSEIRGEEKLFF.

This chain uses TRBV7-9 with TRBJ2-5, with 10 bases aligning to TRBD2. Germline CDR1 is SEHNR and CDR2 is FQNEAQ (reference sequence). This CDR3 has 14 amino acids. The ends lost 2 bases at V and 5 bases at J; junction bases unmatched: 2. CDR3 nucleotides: TGTGCCAGCAGCTTACTAGCGGGAGCGGAGACCCAGTACTTC. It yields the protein CASSLLAGAETQYF.

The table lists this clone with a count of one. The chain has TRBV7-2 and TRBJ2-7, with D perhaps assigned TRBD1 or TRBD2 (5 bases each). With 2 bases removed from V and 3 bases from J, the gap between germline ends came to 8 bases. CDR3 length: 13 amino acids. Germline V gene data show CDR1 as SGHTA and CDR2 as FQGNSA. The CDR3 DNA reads TGTGCCAGCAGCTTATCTGGGGGCTACGAGCAGTACTTC. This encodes CASSLSGGYEQYF. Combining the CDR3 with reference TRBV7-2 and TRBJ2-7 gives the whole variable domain GAGVSQSPSNKVTEKGKDVELRCDPISGHTALYWYRQSLGQGLEFLIYFQGNSAPDKSGLPSDRFSAERTGGSVSTLTIQRTQQEDSAVYLCASSLSGGYEQYFGPGTRLTVT.

CDR3 sequence reads: CASSLRRGNEQFF. CDR3 bases: TGTGCCAGCAGTTTAAGAAGGGGCAATGAGCAGTTCTTC. The chain has TRBV12-3 or TRBV12-4 and TRBJ2-1; TRBD1 might be the D (5 bases). V was trimmed by 2 bases and J by 6 bases, leaving 8 bases between them. The CDR3 contains 13 residues.

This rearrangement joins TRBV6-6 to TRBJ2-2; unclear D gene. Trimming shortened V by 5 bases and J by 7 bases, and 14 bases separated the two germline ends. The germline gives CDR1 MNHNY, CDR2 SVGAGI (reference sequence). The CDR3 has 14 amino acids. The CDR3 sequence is CASSLRQPGGELFF. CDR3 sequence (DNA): TGTGCCAGCAGTCTCCGGCAACCCGGCGGGGAGCTGTTTTTT.

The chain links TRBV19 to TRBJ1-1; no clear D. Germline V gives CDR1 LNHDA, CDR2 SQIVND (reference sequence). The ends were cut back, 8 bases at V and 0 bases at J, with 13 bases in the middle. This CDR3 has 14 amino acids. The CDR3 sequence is CASSLTAMNTEAFF. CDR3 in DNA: TGTGCCAGTTCTTTGACGGCTATGAACACTGAAGCTTTCTTT.

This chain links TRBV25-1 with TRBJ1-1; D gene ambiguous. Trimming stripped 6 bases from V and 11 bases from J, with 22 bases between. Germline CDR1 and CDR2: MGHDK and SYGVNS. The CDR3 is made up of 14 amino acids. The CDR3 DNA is TGTGCCAGCAGCGACTTAACTTCCCGAAAAGTGGCTTTCTTT. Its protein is CASSDLTSRKVAFF.

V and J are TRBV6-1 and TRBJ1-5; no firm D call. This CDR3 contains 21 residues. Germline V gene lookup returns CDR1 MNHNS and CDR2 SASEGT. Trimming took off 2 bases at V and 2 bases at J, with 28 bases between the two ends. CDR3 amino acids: CASSESWGSQVSGAGNQPQHF. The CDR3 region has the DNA TGTGCCAGCAGTGAAAGTTGGGGTTCCCAGGTAAGTGGTGCAGGCAATCAGCCCCAGCATTTT.

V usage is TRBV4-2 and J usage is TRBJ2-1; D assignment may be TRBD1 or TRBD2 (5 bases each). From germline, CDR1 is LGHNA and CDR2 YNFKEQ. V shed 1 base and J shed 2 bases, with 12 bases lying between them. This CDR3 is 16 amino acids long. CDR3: CASSQVGVTTYNEQFF. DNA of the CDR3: TGTGCCAGCAGCCAAGTGGGGGTGACTACCTACAATGAGCAGTTCTTC.

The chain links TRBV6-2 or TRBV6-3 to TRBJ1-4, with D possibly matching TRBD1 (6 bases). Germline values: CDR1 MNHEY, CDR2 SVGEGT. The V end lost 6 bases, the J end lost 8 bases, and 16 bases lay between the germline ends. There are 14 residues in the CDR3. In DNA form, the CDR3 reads TGTGCCAGCAGCGATCGTAGGGGGAACGAAAAACTGTTTTTT. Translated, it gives CASSDRRGNEKLFF.